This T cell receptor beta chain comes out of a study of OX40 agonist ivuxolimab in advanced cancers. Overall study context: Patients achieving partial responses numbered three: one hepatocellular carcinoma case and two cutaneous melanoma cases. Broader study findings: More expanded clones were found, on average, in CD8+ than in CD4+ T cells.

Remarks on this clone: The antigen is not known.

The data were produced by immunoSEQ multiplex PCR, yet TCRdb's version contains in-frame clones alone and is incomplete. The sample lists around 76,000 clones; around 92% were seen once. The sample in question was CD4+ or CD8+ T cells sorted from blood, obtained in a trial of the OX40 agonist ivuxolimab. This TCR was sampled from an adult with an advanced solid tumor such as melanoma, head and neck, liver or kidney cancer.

CDR3 in DNA: TGCGCCAGCAGTGAGTCTGGTGTGGGATCCTATTCCTACGAGCAGTACTTC. Residues: CASSESGVGSYSYEQYF. The V call is TRBV10-2, the J call TRBJ2-5; D is unclear. The J call could be wrong; TRBJ2-7 is a better fit for the DNA end. CDR3 size: 17 residues. Germline CDR1 WSHSY, CDR2 SAAADI.